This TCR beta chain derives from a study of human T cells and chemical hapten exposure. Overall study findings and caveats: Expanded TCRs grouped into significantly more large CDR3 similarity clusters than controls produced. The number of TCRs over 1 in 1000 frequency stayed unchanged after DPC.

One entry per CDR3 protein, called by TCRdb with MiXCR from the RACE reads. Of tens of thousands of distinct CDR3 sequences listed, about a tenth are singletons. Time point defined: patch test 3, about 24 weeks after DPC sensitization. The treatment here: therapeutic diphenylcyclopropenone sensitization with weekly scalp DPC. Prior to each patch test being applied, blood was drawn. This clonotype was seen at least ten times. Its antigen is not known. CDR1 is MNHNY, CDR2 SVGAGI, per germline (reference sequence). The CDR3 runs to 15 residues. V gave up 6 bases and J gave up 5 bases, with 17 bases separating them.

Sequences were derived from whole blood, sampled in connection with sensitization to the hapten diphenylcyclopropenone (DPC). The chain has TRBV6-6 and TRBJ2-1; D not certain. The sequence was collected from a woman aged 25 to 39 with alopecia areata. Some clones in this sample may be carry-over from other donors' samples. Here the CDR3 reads CASSRPVSSNNEQFF. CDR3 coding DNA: TGTGCCAGCAGCCGCCCGGTGTCGAGTAACAATGAGCAGTTCTTC.